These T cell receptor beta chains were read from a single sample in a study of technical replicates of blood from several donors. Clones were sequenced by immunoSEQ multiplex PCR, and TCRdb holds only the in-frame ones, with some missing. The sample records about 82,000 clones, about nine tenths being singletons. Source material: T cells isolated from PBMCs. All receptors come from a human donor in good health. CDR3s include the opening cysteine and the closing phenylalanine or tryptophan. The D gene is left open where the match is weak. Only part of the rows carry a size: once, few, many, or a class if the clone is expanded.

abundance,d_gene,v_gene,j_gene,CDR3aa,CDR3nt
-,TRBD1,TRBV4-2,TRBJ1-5,CASSQETGGHQPQHF,TGTGCCAGCAGCCAAGAGACAGGGGGGCATCAGCCCCAGCATTTT
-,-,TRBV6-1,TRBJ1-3,CASSELYTETGNTIYF,TGTGCCAGCAGTGAATTGTACACGGAGACCGGAAACACCATATATTTT
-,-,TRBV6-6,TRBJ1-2,CASSYHPQGKGDGYTF,TGTGCCAGCAGTTACCATCCGCAGGGGAAAGGAGATGGCTACACCTTC
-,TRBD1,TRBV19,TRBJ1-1,CASKGQGFGGNTEAFF,TGTGCCAGTAAGGGACAGGGGTTCGGTGGGAACACTGAAGCTTTCTTT
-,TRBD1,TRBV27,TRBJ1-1,CASSLTYSAGQMNTEAFF,TGTGCCAGCAGTTTAACCTACAGTGCGGGACAGATGAACACTGAAGCTTTCTTT
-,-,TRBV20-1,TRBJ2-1,CSASRNEQFF,TGCAGTGCTAGCAGGAATGAGCAGTTCTTC
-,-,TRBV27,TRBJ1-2,CASSSSTDGHGYTF,TGTGCCAGCAGTTCCTCGACAGACGGTCATGGCTACACCTTC
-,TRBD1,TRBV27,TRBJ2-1,CASSSPTGGYNEQFF,TGTGCCAGCAGTTCGCCGACAGGGGGTTACAATGAGCAGTTCTTC
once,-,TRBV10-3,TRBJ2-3,CAISDRDLSLSTDTQYF,TGTGCCATCAGTGACAGGGATTTATCCCTCAGCACAGATACGCAGTATTTT
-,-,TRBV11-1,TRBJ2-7,CASSLDMSYEQYF,TGTGCCAGCAGCTTAGACATGTCTTACGAGCAGTACTTC
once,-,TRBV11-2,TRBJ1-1,CASRVVGEAGAFF,TGTGCCAGCAGGGTAGTAGGGGAGGCCGGAGCTTTCTTT
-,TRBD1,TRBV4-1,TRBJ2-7,CASSQVASRGQDEQYF,TGCGCCAGCAGCCAAGTTGCGTCCAGGGGGCAGGACGAGCAGTACTTC
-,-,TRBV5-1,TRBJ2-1,CASSLSAGLEEQFF,TGCGCCAGCAGTCTGTCGGCAGGGCTTGAGGAGCAGTTCTTC
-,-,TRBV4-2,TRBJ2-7,CASSHTARTDTYEQYF,TGTGCCAGCAGCCACACCGCACGGACAGACACCTACGAGCAGTACTTC
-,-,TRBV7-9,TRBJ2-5,CASSSIQETQYF,TGTGCCAGCAGCTCCATCCAAGAGACCCAGTACTTC
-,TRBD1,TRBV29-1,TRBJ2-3,CSATGGDGTDTQYF,TGCAGCGCAACAGGGGGCGACGGGACAGATACGCAGTATTTT
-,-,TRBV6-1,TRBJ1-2,CASRVGDRPNYGYTF,TGTGCCAGCAGGGTAGGTGACAGGCCAAACTATGGCTACACCTTC
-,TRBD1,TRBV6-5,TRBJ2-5,CASSVQGALETQYF,TGTGCCAGCAGTGTTCAGGGGGCCTTGGAGACCCAGTACTTC
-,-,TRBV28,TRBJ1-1,CASAIPGFTEAFF,TGTGCCTCCGCAATACCAGGATTCACTGAAGCTTTCTTT
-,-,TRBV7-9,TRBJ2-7,CASRRVQGSEQYF,TGTGCCAGCAGGAGAGTCCAGGGGAGCGAGCAGTACTTC
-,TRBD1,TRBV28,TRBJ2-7,CASRDEYGQGLAYEQYF,TGTGCCAGCAGGGATGAATATGGACAGGGGCTCGCCTACGAGCAGTACTTC
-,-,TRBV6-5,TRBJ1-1,CASRSGGTPEAFF,TGTGCCAGCCGGTCCGGGGGGACGCCTGAAGCTTTCTTT
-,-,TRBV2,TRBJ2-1,CASIGGTIEQFF,TGTGCCAGCATCGGGGGAACGATTGAGCAGTTCTTC
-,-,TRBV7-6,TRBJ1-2,CASSLDRTAMGGYTF,TGTGCCAGCAGCTTAGACCGGACTGCCATGGGAGGCTACACCTTC
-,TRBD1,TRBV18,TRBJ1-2,CASSPLGQGETYGYTF,TGTGCCAGCTCACCTTTGGGACAGGGTGAAACCTATGGCTACACCTTC
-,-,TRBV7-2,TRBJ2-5,CASSSFQGGRIGTQYF,TGTGCCAGCAGCTCCTTCCAAGGCGGCCGGATAGGGACCCAGTACTTC
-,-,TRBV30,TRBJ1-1,CAWIGGSYTEAFF,TGTGCCTGGATCGGGGGTAGCTACACTGAAGCTTTCTTT
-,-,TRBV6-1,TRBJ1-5,CASSEYPGKMGNQPQHF,TGTGCCAGCAGTGAATACCCGGGTAAGATGGGCAATCAGCCCCAGCATTTT
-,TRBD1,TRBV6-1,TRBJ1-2,CASSGQGYYGYTF,TGTGCCAGCAGTGGACAGGGATACTATGGCTACACCTTC
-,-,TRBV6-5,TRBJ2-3,CASSPRGTDTQYF,TGTGCCAGCAGTCCCAGGGGCACAGATACGCAGTATTTT
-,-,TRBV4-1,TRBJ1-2,CASSQERHLLNYGYTF,TGCGCCAGCAGCCAAGAGAGGCACCTCCTTAACTATGGCTACACCTTC
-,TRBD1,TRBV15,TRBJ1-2,CATSAQQGAYGYTF,TGTGCCACCAGCGCCCAACAGGGGGCGTATGGCTACACCTTC
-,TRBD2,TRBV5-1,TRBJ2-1,CASSPTSGGAYEQFF,TGCGCCAGCTCTCCCACTAGCGGGGGGGCATATGAGCAGTTCTTC
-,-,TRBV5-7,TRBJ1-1,CASSLYRRDTEAFF,TGTGCCAGCAGCTTGTATAGGAGGGACACTGAAGCTTTCTTT
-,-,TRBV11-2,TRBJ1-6,CASSLFSGRDEDSPLHF,TGTGCCAGCAGCCTTTTTAGTGGGAGGGATGAAGATTCACCCCTCCACTTT
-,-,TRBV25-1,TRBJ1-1,CASSEFGLFSSGNTEAFF,TGTGCCAGCAGTGAATTCGGACTGTTTTCAAGTGGGAACACTGAAGCTTTCTTT
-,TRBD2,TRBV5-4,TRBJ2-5,CASSPGLAGTSLQETQYF,TGTGCCAGCAGTCCGGGACTAGCGGGAACCTCCCTCCAAGAGACCCAGTACTTC
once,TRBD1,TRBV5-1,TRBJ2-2,CASSSTGTGATGELFF,TGCGCCAGCAGCTCGACCGGGACAGGGGCTACCGGGGAGCTGTTTTTT
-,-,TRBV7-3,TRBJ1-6,CASSLAPGARNSPLHF,TGTGCCAGCAGCTTAGCCCCGGGTGCGCGGAATTCACCCCTCCACTTT
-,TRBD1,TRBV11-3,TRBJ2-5,CASSFGQGVWETQYF,TGTGCCAGCAGTTTCGGACAGGGGGTTTGGGAGACCCAGTACTTC
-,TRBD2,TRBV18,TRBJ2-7,CASSPWHRAKRVTSGPYEQYF,TGTGCCAGCTCTCCCTGGCACAGGGCGAAACGGGTGACTAGCGGACCCTACGAGCAGTACTTC
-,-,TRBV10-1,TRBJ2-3,CASSGQTTDTQYF,TGCGCCAGCAGTGGACAGACTACAGATACGCAGTATTTT
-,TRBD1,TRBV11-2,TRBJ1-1,CASSFGTVAFGTEAFF,TGTGCCAGCAGTTTCGGGACAGTTGCATTTGGAACTGAAGCTTTCTTT
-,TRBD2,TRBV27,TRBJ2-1,CASSFSSGRSYNEQFF,TGTGCCAGCAGTTTCTCTAGCGGTCGCTCCTACAATGAGCAGTTCTTC
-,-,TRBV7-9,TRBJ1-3,CASSSPGDTIYF,TGTGCCAGCAGCTCCCCGGGAGACACCATATATTTT
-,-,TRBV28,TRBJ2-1,CASSSISRGSYNEQFF,TGTGCCAGCAGTTCCATCTCTAGGGGGTCCTACAATGAGCAGTTCTTC
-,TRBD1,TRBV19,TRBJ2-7,CASSASTGDYEQYF,TGTGCCAGTAGTGCGTCAACAGGGGACTACGAGCAGTACTTC
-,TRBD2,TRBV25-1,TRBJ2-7,CASSGGGGGRHYEQYF,TGTGCCAGCAGTGGCGGTGGGGGCGGGAGGCACTACGAGCAGTACTTC
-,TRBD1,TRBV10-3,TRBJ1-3,CAIKQGASGGNTIYF,TGTGCCATCAAGCAGGGGGCAAGTGGTGGAAACACCATATATTTT
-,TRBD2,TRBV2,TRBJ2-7,CASGVLAGTSSYEQYF,TGTGCCAGCGGAGTATTAGCAGGGACTAGCTCCTACGAGCAGTACTTC
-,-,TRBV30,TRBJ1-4,CAWSVLGLLRGEKLFF,TGTGCCTGGAGTGTACTGGGGTTGCTTAGGGGTGAAAAACTGTTTTTT
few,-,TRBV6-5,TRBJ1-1,CASQGEDWNTEAFF,TGTGCCAGCCAAGGGGAAGACTGGAACACTGAAGCTTTCTTT
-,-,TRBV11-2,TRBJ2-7,CASSLVGGTPYEQYF,TGTGCCAGCAGCTTAGTCGGGGGAACACCCTACGAGCAGTACTTC
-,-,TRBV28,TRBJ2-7,CASSLDRSSYEQYF,TGTGCCAGCAGTCTCGACAGGAGCTCCTACGAGCAGTACTTC
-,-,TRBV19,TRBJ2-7,CASTPGRNSYEQYF,TGTGCCAGTACCCCTGGGCGAAACTCCTACGAGCAGTACTTC
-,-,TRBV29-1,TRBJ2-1,CSVEGGTDRRDEQFF,TGCAGCGTTGAGGGGGGGACTGACAGGCGGGATGAGCAGTTCTTC
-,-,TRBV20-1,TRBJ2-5,CSAGSGNAQYF,TGCAGTGCTGGATCCGGGAACGCCCAGTACTTC